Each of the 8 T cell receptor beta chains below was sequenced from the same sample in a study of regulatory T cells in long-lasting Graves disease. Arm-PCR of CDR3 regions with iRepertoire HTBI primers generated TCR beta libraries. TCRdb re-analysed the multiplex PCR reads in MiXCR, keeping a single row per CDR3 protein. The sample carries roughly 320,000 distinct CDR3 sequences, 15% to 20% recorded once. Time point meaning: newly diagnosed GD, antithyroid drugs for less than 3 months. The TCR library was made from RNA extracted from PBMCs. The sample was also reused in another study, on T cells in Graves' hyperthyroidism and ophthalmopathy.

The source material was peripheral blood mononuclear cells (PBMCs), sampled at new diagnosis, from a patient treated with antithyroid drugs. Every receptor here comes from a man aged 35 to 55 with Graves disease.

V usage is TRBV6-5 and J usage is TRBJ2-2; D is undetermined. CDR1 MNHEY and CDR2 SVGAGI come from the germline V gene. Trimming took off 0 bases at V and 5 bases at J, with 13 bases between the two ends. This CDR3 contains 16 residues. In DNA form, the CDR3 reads TGTGCCAGCAGTTACTCCACTTCCTCCCGGACCGGGGAGCTGTTTTTT. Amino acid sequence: CASSYSTSSRTGELFF.

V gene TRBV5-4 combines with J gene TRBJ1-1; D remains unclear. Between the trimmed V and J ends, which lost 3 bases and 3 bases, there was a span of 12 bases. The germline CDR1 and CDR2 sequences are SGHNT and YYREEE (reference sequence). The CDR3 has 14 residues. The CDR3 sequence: CASSSVGGYTEAFF. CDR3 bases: TGTGCCAGCAGCTCCGTGGGCGGATACACTGAAGCTTTCTTT.

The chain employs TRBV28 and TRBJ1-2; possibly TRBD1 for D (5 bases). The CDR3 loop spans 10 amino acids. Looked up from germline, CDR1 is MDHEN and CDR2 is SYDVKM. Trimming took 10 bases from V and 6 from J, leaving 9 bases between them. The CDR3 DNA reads TGTGCCACGGGACGGGATGGCTACACCTTC. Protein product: CATGRDGYTF.

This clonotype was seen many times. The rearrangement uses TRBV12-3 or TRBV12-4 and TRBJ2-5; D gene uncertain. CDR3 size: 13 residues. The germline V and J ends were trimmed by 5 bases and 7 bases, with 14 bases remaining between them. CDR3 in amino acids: CASSLDRHGTQYF. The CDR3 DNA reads TGTGCCAGCAGTCTAGACCGCCACGGGACCCAGTACTTC.

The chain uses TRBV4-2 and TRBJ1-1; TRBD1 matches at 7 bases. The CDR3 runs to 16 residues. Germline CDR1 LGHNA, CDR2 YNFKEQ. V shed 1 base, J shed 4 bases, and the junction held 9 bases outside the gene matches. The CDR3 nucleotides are TGTGCCAGCAGCCAAGCGTCGACAGGGTCAGGCACTGAAGCTTTCTTT. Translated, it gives CASSQASTGSGTEAFF.

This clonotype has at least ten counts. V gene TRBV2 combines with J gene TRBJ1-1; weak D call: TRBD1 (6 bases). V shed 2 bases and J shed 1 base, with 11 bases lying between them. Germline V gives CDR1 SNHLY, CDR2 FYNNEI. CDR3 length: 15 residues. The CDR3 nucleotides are TGTGCCAGCAGTGAATTCGGAGGGGGGAACACTGAAGCTTTCTTT. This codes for CASSEFGGGNTEAFF. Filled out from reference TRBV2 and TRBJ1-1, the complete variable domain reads EPEVTQTPSHQVTQMGQEVILRCVPISNHLYFYWYRQILGQKVEFLVSFYNNEISEKSEIFDDQFSVERPDGSNFTLKIRSTKLEDSAMYFCASSEFGGGNTEAFFGQGTRLTVV.

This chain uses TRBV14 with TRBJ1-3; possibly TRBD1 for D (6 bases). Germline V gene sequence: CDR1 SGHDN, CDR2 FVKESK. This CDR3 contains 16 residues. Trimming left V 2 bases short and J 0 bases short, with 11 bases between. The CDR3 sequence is CASSQPRDNSGNTIYF. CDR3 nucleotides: TGTGCCAGCAGCCAACCCCGGGACAACTCTGGAAACACCATATATTTT.

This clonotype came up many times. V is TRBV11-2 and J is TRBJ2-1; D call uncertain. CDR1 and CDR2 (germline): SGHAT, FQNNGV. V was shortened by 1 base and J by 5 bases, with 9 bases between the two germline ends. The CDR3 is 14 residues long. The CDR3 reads CASSLGSLNNEQFF. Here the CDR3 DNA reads TGTGCCAGCAGCTTAGGTAGTCTCAACAATGAGCAGTTCTTC.